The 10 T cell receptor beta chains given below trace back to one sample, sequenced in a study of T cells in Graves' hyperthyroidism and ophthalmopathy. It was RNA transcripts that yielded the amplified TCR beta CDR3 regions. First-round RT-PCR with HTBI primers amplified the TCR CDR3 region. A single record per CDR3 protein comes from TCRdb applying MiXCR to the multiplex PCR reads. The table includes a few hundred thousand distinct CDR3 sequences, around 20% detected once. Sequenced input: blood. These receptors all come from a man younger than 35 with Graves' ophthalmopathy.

CDR3 sequence reads: CASSYSQGKQLFF. The CDR3 DNA sequence: TGTGCCAGCAGTTACTCACAGGGAAAGCAACTGTTTTTT. The chain couples TRBV6-5 to TRBJ1-4, with a weak D call TRBD1 (6 bases). CDR1 is MNHEY and CDR2 is SVGAGI in the germline V gene. CDR3 size: 13 residues. The ends were cut back, 0 bases at V and 12 bases at J, with 11 bases in the middle.

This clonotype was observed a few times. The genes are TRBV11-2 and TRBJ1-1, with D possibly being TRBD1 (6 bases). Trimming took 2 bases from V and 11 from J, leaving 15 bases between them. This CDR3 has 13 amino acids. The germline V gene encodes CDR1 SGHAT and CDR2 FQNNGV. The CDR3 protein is CASSLKRGHEAFF. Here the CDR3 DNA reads TGTGCCAGCAGCTTAAAAAGGGGACATGAGGCTTTCTTT.

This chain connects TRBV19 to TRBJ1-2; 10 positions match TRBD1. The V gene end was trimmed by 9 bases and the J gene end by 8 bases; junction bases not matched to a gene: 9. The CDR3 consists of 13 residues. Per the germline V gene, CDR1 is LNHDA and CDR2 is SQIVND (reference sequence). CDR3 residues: CASRDRGTNGYTF. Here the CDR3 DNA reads TGTGCCAGCCGGGACAGGGGAACGAACGGCTACACCTTC.

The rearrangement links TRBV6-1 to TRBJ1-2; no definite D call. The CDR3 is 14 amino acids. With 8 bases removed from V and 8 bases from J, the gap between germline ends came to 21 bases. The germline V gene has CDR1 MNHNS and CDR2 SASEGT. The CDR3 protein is CASGQQINSGGYTF. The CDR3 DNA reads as TGTGCCAGCGGCCAACAGATAAATAGCGGAGGCTACACCTTC.

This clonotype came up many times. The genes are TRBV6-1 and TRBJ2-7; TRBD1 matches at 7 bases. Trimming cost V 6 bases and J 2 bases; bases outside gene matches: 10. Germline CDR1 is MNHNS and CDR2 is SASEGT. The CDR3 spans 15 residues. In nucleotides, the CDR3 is TGTGCCAGCAGCTACGACAGGGCTTCAACCTACGAGCAGTACTTC. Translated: CASSYDRASTYEQYF.

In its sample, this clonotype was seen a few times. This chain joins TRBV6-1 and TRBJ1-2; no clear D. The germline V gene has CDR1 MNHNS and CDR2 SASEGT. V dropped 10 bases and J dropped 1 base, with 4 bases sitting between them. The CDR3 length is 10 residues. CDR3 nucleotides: TGTGCCACGGGTAACTATGGCTACACCTTC. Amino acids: CATGNYGYTF.

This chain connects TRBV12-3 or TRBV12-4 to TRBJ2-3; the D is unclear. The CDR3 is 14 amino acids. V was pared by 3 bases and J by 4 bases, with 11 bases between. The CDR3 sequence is CASSLSVRPDTQYF. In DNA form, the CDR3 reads TGTGCCAGCAGTTTGTCCGTCCGTCCAGATACGCAGTATTTT.

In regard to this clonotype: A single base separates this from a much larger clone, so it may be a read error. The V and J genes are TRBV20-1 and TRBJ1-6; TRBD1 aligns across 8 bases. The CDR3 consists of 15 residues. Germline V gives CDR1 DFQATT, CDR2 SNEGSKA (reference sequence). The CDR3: CGAGTGSEGSSPLHF. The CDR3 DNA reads TGCGGTGCTGGGACAGGCAGTGAGGGGAGTTCACCCCTCCACTTT.

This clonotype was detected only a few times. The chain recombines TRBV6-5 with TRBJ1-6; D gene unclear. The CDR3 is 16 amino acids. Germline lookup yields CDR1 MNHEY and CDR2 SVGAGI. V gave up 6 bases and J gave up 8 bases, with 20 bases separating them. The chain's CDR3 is CASRSPSGGADSPLHF. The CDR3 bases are TGTGCCAGCAGGTCCCCGAGTGGAGGTGCGGATTCACCCCTCCACTTT.

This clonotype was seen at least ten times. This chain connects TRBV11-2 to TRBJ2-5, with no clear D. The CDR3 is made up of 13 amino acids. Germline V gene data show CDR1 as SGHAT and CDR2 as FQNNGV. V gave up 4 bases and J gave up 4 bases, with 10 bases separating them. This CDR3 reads CASSSPGVETQYF. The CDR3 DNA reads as TGTGCCAGCAGCTCCCCTGGCGTAGAGACCCAGTACTTC.